A few counts support the clone carrying this T cell receptor beta chain. The antigen remains unidentified. The data were taken from a study of cytomegalovirus exposure and HLA in healthy donors. Notes on the study in general: HLA alleles showed associations with 16,951 TCR beta sequences in a later analysis, at a 0.05 false discovery rate. The classifier was said to identify cytomegalovirus status with high specificity and sensitivity. Later analysis reportedly placed an Asian-associated ancestry cluster below the roughly 630-donor mean in N-insertions.

The CDR3 has 12 residues. The germline gives CDR1 GTSNPN, CDR2 SVGIG (reference sequence). V was trimmed by 6 bases and J by 5 bases, leaving 13 bases between them. The PCR contained 60 Vbeta and 13 Jbeta primers. As handled by the study authors: In a later analysis, of tens of millions of unique beta chains, roughly 10 million appeared in at least two donors. Sequencing was performed with immunoSEQ multiplex PCR; in TCRdb, only in-frame clones are kept and a portion is missing. That table is the source of V, J and clone size, and D and trimming were worked out from the DNA. Of 200,000 or so clones in the sample, around 82% were seen once.

Sequencing input: PBMCs. This TCR derives from a woman aged 30 to 39 in good health and CMV-seronegative. The chain recombines TRBV30 with TRBJ1-1; a weak D match, TRBD1 (6 bases). The CDR3 DNA reads as TGTGCCTGTGAACAGGGTCGGACTGAAGCTTTCTTT. Its protein is CACEQGRTEAFF.